This is a list of T cell receptor beta chains from one sample in a study of Graves' ophthalmopathy and Graves' hyperthyroidism. TCRdb re-called the multiplex PCR reads through MiXCR, storing one row per CDR3 protein. The sample records approximately 540,000 distinct CDR3 sequences, roughly 40% being singletons. The sequenced sample consisted of peripheral blood or thyroid tissue (not recorded which). Receptors originate from an adult man with Graves' hyperthyroidism. CDR3s include the opening cysteine and the closing phenylalanine or tryptophan. D genes are given only for firm matches. Rows give clone size only sometimes, using once, few, many, or a class for an expanded clone.

cdr3_nt: TGCAGTGCTAGTTGGAGTGGCTACACCTTC
cdr3_aa: CSASWSGYTF
v_call: TRBV20-1
clone_size: many
d_call: -
j_call: TRBJ1-2

cdr3_nt: TGCAGCGTTTCGGGACAGGGACACTCTGGGGCCAACGTCCTGACTTTC
cdr3_aa: CSVSGQGHSGANVLTF
v_call: TRBV29-1
clone_size: -
d_call: TRBD1
j_call: TRBJ2-6

cdr3_nt: TGTGCCAGCAGCTTAGAGGGGGCTCGGGTGGAGACCCAGTACTTC
cdr3_aa: CASSLEGARVETQYF
v_call: TRBV7-6
clone_size: many
d_call: TRBD1
j_call: TRBJ2-5

cdr3_nt: TGTGCCACCAGTGGTATGGGGCAGAACACCGGGGAGCTGTTTTTT
cdr3_aa: CATSGMGQNTGELFF
v_call: TRBV24-1
clone_size: many
d_call: -
j_call: TRBJ2-2

cdr3_nt: TGTGCCAGTAGTATGGACGGGAGAATGGACTATGGCTACACCTTC
cdr3_aa: CASSMDGRMDYGYTF
v_call: TRBV19
clone_size: many
d_call: -
j_call: TRBJ1-2

cdr3_nt: TGTGCCAGCAGTGAAGGAGCGGGGGGGCAGGAGACCCAGCATTTT
cdr3_aa: CASSEGAGGQETQHF
v_call: TRBV2
clone_size: -
d_call: -
j_call: TRBJ1-5

cdr3_nt: TGTGCCAGCAGTGCCCTGAACACCGGGGAGCTGTTTTTT
cdr3_aa: CASSALNTGELFF
v_call: TRBV2
clone_size: many
d_call: -
j_call: TRBJ2-2

cdr3_nt: TGTGCCAGCAGCTTAGGGAGGGGTCCGAACACTGAAGCTTTCTTT
cdr3_aa: CASSLGRGPNTEAFF
v_call: TRBV7-3
clone_size: -
d_call: -
j_call: TRBJ1-1

cdr3_nt: TGTGCCAGCTCTGCGGCGGGAGGGCCGGGGGAGCAGTTCTTC
cdr3_aa: CASSAAGGPGEQFF
v_call: TRBV7-8
clone_size: -
d_call: TRBD2
j_call: TRBJ2-1

cdr3_nt: TGCAGCGTTGAAGATATGAGGACAGGGAGCGAGCAGTACTTC
cdr3_aa: CSVEDMRTGSEQYF
v_call: TRBV29-1
clone_size: once
d_call: TRBD1
j_call: TRBJ2-7

cdr3_nt: TGTGCCAGCAGCACCGCCGGGACAGTCAAAAACATTCAGTACTTC
cdr3_aa: CASSTAGTVKNIQYF
v_call: TRBV25-1
clone_size: -
d_call: TRBD1
j_call: TRBJ2-4

cdr3_nt: TGTGCCAGCACCGAGACTAGCACAGATACGCAGTATTTT
cdr3_aa: CASTETSTDTQYF
v_call: TRBV27
clone_size: -
d_call: -
j_call: TRBJ2-3

cdr3_nt: TGTGCCAGCGGGGGGGGACTACAAGAGACCCAGTACTTC
cdr3_aa: CASGGGLQETQYF
v_call: TRBV2
clone_size: many
d_call: TRBD2
j_call: TRBJ2-5

cdr3_nt: TGTGCCAGTAGTGAGGGACGGAGGAGCAATCAGCCCCAGCATTTT
cdr3_aa: CASSEGRRSNQPQHF
v_call: TRBV19
clone_size: many
d_call: -
j_call: TRBJ1-5

cdr3_nt: TGCAGCGTTAACGACGGGGCTAGCACCCAGTACTTC
cdr3_aa: CSVNDGASTQYF
v_call: TRBV29-1
clone_size: many
d_call: -
j_call: TRBJ2-5

cdr3_nt: TGCGCCAGCAGCCTCCTAGTTGGGGAGACCCAGTACTTC
cdr3_aa: CASSLLVGETQYF
v_call: TRBV4-1
clone_size: many
d_call: -
j_call: TRBJ2-5

cdr3_nt: TGTGCCATCAGTGAAGGGGCTGGAGGCTACACCTTC
cdr3_aa: CAISEGAGGYTF
v_call: TRBV10-3
clone_size: many
d_call: -
j_call: TRBJ1-2

cdr3_nt: TGTGCCAGCACCTCGACAGAGAACTATGGCTACACCTTC
cdr3_aa: CASTSTENYGYTF
v_call: TRBV7-8
clone_size: -
d_call: -
j_call: TRBJ1-2

cdr3_nt: TGTGCCACCAGCAGAGATCGGGGACAGGGGTTAGACTACGAGCAGTACTTC
cdr3_aa: CATSRDRGQGLDYEQYF
v_call: TRBV15
clone_size: few
d_call: TRBD1
j_call: TRBJ2-7

cdr3_nt: TGTGCCAGCAGCCAAGAAACGACCGGGACTTATAACACCGGGGAGCTGTTTTTT
cdr3_aa: CASSQETTGTYNTGELFF
v_call: TRBV7-2
clone_size: few
d_call: -
j_call: TRBJ2-2

cdr3_nt: TGTGCCAGTAGTATTCGGGGACCCTTCTATGAGCAGTTCTTC
cdr3_aa: CASSIRGPFYEQFF
v_call: TRBV19
clone_size: -
d_call: -
j_call: TRBJ2-1

cdr3_nt: TGTGCCAGCAGCTCGGATGGACGGATTTACAATGAGCAGTTCTTC
cdr3_aa: CASSSDGRIYNEQFF
v_call: TRBV7-2
clone_size: once
d_call: -
j_call: TRBJ2-1

cdr3_nt: TGTGCCACCAGTGATTCCGGGACAGGGGGTATTTACGAGCAGTACTTC
cdr3_aa: CATSDSGTGGIYEQYF
v_call: TRBV24-1
clone_size: many
d_call: TRBD1
j_call: TRBJ2-7

cdr3_nt: TGTGCCACCAGGGAAGGGTGGACTAGTGAAGCTTTCTTT
cdr3_aa: CATREGWTSEAFF
v_call: TRBV15
clone_size: many
d_call: -
j_call: TRBJ1-1

cdr3_nt: TGTGCCAGCAGCCAAGGACCGTCCGAGCAGTACTTC
cdr3_aa: CASSQGPSEQYF
v_call: TRBV3-1
clone_size: many
d_call: -
j_call: TRBJ2-7

cdr3_nt: TGTGCCACCAGTGGCCCGGGACAGGGAGACACTGAAGCTTTCTTT
cdr3_aa: CATSGPGQGDTEAFF
v_call: TRBV24-1
clone_size: -
d_call: TRBD1
j_call: TRBJ1-1

cdr3_nt: TGTGCCACCAGTGACAGTCGGGCGGAGGGGACAGATACGCAGTATTTT
cdr3_aa: CATSDSRAEGTDTQYF
v_call: TRBV24-1
clone_size: -
d_call: -
j_call: TRBJ2-3

cdr3_nt: TGCAGCGTTGCCCCGACAGAGTCGAACACTGAAGCTTTCTTT
cdr3_aa: CSVAPTESNTEAFF
v_call: TRBV29-1
clone_size: many
d_call: -
j_call: TRBJ1-1

cdr3_nt: TGCAGCGCTGGAGGGCCAGGGGATAGGTTCTTT
cdr3_aa: CSAGGPGDRFF
v_call: TRBV29-1
clone_size: once
d_call: -
j_call: TRBJ1-1

cdr3_nt: TGTGCCAGCAGTACCCCCCCAGGCAGCTCTGGAAACACCTTC
cdr3_aa: CASSTPPGSSGNTF
v_call: TRBV2
clone_size: once
d_call: -
j_call: TRBJ1-2

cdr3_nt: TGCAGTGCCGAGGGACATGGATATGGCTACACCTTC
cdr3_aa: CSAEGHGYGYTF
v_call: TRBV20-1
clone_size: many
d_call: -
j_call: TRBJ1-2

cdr3_nt: TGCAGTGCTAGAGTTGGGGCCGAGAACACTGAAGCTTTCTTT
cdr3_aa: CSARVGAENTEAFF
v_call: TRBV20-1
clone_size: many
d_call: -
j_call: TRBJ1-1

cdr3_nt: TGTGCCAGCAGCCAAGATACAGGCAGCTACGAGCAGTACTTC
cdr3_aa: CASSQDTGSYEQYF
v_call: TRBV3-1
clone_size: few
d_call: -
j_call: TRBJ2-7

cdr3_nt: TGTGCCAGCAGCCCTGGGACTAGCGGGAGTGGTGAGCAGTACTTC
cdr3_aa: CASSPGTSGSGEQYF
v_call: TRBV5-8
clone_size: many
d_call: TRBD2
j_call: TRBJ2-7

cdr3_nt: TGTGCCAGCAGCGAGACGGGACAGGGACATTTGGAGCAGTACTTC
cdr3_aa: CASSETGQGHLEQYF
v_call: TRBV9
clone_size: -
d_call: TRBD1
j_call: TRBJ2-7

cdr3_nt: TGTGCCAGCAGTTCCGGAGGACAGGGAGTTGGTGGCTACACCTTC
cdr3_aa: CASSSGGQGVGGYTF
v_call: TRBV28
clone_size: -
d_call: TRBD1
j_call: TRBJ1-2

cdr3_nt: TGCAGTGCTAGAGGTGGACGTATGGGCGAACTTCACGGCTACACCTTC
cdr3_aa: CSARGGRMGELHGYTF
v_call: TRBV20-1
clone_size: many
d_call: -
j_call: TRBJ1-2

cdr3_nt: TGTGCCAGCAGGGCGGAGAAAACGAACACCGGGGAGCTGTTTTTT
cdr3_aa: CASRAEKTNTGELFF
v_call: TRBV7-9
clone_size: many
d_call: -
j_call: TRBJ2-2

cdr3_nt: TGTGCCTGGAGTAGACCAGGACTAAATTCACCCCTCCACTTT
cdr3_aa: CAWSRPGLNSPLHF
v_call: TRBV30
clone_size: -
d_call: -
j_call: TRBJ1-6

cdr3_nt: TGTGCCAGCAGTTTTGAGCGGGCTAACACCGGGGAGCTGTTTTTT
cdr3_aa: CASSFERANTGELFF
v_call: TRBV12-3/TRBV12-4
clone_size: many
d_call: -
j_call: TRBJ2-2

cdr3_nt: TGTGCCAGCAGACGGGACCGTGGACAAGAGGCCCAGTACTTC
cdr3_aa: CASRRDRGQEAQYF
v_call: TRBV5-4
clone_size: -
d_call: -
j_call: TRBJ2-5

cdr3_nt: TGTGCCAGCAGCTTAGGGGGACACCTGAACACTGAAGCTTTCTTT
cdr3_aa: CASSLGGHLNTEAFF
v_call: TRBV7-8
clone_size: many
d_call: -
j_call: TRBJ1-1

cdr3_nt: TGTGCCAGCAGCTTAGTGGGCAGGGGGGATGGCTGCACCTTC
cdr3_aa: CASSLVGRGDGCTF
v_call: TRBV7-9
clone_size: -
d_call: TRBD1
j_call: TRBJ1-2

cdr3_nt: TGTGCCAGCAGTGCTAGAGAGGGGACTAGTGGGGCCAACGTCCTGACTTTC
cdr3_aa: CASSAREGTSGANVLTF
v_call: TRBV2
clone_size: -
d_call: TRBD2
j_call: TRBJ2-6

cdr3_nt: TGTGCCAGCAGTTTACCGGGGTATCGAGAGACCCAGTACTTC
cdr3_aa: CASSLPGYRETQYF
v_call: TRBV12-3/TRBV12-4
clone_size: few
d_call: -
j_call: TRBJ2-5

cdr3_nt: TGTGCCACCAGTGACCCCGGGACTAGCGGGAGCGGTAATGAGCAGTACTTC
cdr3_aa: CATSDPGTSGSGNEQYF
v_call: TRBV24-1
clone_size: -
d_call: TRBD2
j_call: TRBJ2-7

cdr3_nt: TGTGCCAGCTCACCGGATCTAATCGATGACCCTGGCTACACCTTC
cdr3_aa: CASSPDLIDDPGYTF
v_call: TRBV13
clone_size: -
d_call: -
j_call: TRBJ1-2

cdr3_nt: TGTGCCAGCAGCTATGGGGGGGCGCCAGATACGCAGTATTTT
cdr3_aa: CASSYGGAPDTQYF
v_call: TRBV7-9
clone_size: -
d_call: -
j_call: TRBJ2-3

cdr3_nt: TGCAGTGCCCCCCTAGCGGGAGGACCGGATACGCAGTATTTT
cdr3_aa: CSAPLAGGPDTQYF
v_call: TRBV20-1
clone_size: -
d_call: TRBD2
j_call: TRBJ2-3

cdr3_nt: TGTGCCAGCAGTTCCCGACAGGGAGCAACTAATGAAAAACTGTTTTTT
cdr3_aa: CASSSRQGATNEKLFF
v_call: TRBV27
clone_size: -
d_call: TRBD1
j_call: TRBJ1-4